This entry concerns a single T cell receptor beta chain. The CDR3 is 14 amino acids. Germline loops: CDR1 SGHRS, CDR2 YFSETQ. V was clipped by 1 base and J by 3 bases; unmatched bases: 4. This sample's time point: pre-sensitization, week 0. Treatment given: therapeutic diphenylcyclopropenone sensitization with weekly scalp DPC. At every patch-test visit, blood was drawn before the patch test was applied. Authors' processing steps: A typical sample had 100,000 or so TCRs, with roughly 20,000 to 690,600 overall. TCRdb itself ran the RACE reads through MiXCR, one entry per CDR3 protein. What appears here as the V and J calls and clone size reflects TCRdb's work, not the paper's. The data show about 98,000 distinct CDR3 sequences, with less than 14% seen just once and 3.1% held by the top ten. The data were taken from a study of human T cells and chemical hapten exposure. The wider study: Mostly female patients had alopecia areata, totalis or universalis. Across samples, TCR yields varied, mostly owing to small differences in pooled library volumes.

The sample was whole blood, taken in connection with sensitization to the hapten diphenylcyclopropenone (DPC). The receptor was isolated from a woman in her fifties or sixties with alopecia areata. Some clones in this sample may be carry-over from other donors' samples. The rearrangement uses TRBV5-1 and TRBJ2-7; 7 bases line up with TRBD1. The CDR3 DNA sequence: TGCGCCAGCAGCTTGTCGGGACAGAACTACGAGCAGTACTTC. This gives the protein CASSLSGQNYEQYF.